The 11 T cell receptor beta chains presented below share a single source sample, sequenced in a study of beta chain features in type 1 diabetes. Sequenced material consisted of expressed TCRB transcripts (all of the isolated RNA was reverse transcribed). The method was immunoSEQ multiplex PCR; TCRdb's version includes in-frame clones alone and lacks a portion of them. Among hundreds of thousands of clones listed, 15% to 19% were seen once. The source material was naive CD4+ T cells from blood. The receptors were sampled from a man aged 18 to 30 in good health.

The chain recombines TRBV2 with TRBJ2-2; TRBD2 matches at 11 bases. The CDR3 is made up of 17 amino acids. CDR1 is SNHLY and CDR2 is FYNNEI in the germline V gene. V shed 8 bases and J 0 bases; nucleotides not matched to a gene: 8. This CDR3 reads CASCYRLAGTNTGELFF. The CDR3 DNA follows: TGTGCCAGCTGTTACCGACTAGCGGGGACGAACACCGGGGAGCTGTTTTTT. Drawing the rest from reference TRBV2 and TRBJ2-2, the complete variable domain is EPEVTQTPSHQVTQMGQEVILRCVPISNHLYFYWYRQILGQKVEFLVSFYNNEISEKSEIFDDQFSVERPDGSNFTLKIRSTKLEDSAMYFCASCYRLAGTNTGELFFGEGSRLTVL.

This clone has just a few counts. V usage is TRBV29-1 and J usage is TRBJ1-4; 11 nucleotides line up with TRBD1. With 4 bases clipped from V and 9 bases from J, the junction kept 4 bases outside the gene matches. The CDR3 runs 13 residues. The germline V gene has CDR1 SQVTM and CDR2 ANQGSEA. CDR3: CSVGKDRGQKLFF. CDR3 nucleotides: TGCAGCGTTGGGAAGGACAGGGGGCAAAAACTGTTTTTT. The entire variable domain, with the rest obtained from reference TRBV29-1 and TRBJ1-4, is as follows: SAVISQKPSRDICQRGTSLTIQCQVDSQVTMMFWYRQQPGQSLTLIATANQGSEATYESGFVIDKFPISRPNLTFSTLTVSNMSPEDSSIYLCSVGKDRGQKLFFGSGTQLSVL.

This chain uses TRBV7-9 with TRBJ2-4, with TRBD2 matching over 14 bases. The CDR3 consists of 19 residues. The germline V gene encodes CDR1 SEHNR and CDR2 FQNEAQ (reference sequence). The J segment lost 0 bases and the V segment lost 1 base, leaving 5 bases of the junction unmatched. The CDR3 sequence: CASSLGTSGRFGAKNIQYF. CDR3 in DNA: TGTGCCAGCAGCTTAGGGACTAGCGGGAGGTTCGGAGCCAAAAACATTCAGTACTTC.

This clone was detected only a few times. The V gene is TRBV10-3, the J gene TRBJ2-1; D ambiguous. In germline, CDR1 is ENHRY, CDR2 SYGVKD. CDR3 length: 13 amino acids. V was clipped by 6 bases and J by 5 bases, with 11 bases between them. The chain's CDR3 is CAISLNRDNEQFF. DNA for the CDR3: TGTGCCATCAGCCTCAACCGGGACAATGAGCAGTTCTTC.

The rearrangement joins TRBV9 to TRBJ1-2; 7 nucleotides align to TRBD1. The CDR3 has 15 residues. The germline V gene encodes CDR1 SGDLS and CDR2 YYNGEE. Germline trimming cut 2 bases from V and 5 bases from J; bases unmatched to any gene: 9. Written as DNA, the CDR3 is TGTGCCAGCAGCGTCAGGACAGGCCTACCTTATGGCTACACCTTC. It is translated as CASSVRTGLPYGYTF.

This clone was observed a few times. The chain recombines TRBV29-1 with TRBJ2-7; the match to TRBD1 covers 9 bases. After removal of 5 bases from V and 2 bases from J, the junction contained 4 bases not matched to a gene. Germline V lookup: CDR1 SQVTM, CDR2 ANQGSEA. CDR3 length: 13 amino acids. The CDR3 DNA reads TGCAGCGTTCCCGGGACAGGGACCTACGAGCAGTACTTC. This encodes CSVPGTGTYEQYF.

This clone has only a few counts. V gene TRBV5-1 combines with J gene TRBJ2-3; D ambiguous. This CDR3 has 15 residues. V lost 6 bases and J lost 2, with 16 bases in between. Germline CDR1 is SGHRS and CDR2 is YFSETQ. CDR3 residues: CASTQSEKTTDTQYF. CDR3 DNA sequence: TGCGCCAGCACCCAGTCCGAGAAGACCACAGATACGCAGTATTTT.

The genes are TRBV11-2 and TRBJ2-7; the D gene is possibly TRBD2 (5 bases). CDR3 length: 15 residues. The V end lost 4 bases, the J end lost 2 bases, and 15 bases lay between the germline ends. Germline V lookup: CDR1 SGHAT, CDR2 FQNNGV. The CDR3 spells CASSSSLGGAYEQYF. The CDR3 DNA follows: TGTGCCAGCAGCTCATCTTTAGGAGGTGCCTACGAGCAGTACTTC.

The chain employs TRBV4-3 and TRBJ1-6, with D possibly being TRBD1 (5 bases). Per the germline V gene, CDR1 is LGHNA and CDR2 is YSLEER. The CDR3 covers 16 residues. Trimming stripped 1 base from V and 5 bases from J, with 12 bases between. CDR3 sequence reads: CASSQVGGSNNSPLHF. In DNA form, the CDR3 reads TGCGCCAGCAGCCAAGTTGGGGGTTCGAATAATTCACCCCTCCACTTT.

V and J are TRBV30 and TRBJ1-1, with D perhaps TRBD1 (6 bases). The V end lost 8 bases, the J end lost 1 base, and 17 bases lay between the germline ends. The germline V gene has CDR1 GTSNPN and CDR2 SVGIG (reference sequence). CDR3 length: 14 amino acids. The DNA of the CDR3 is TGTGCCCACCTACTCAGGGGTTCGAACACTGAAGCTTTCTTT. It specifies CAHLLRGSNTEAFF. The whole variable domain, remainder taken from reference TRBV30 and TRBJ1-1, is SQTIHQWPATLVQPVGSPLSLECTVEGTSNPNLYWYRQAAGRGLQLLFYSVGIGQISSEVPQNLSASRPQDRQFILSSKKLLLSDSGFYLCAHLLRGSNTEAFFGQGTRLTVV.

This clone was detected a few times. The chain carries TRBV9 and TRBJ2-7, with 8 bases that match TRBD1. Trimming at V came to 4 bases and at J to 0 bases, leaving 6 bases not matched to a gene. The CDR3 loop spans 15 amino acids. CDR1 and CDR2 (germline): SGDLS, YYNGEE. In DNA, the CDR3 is TGTGCCAGCAGCCCCCAGGGGGCCTTCTCCTACGAGCAGTACTTC. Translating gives CASSPQGAFSYEQYF.